This T cell receptor (beta chain) was profiled in a study of shared clonotypes between healthy human individuals. In germline, CDR1 is MNHEY, CDR2 SMNVEV (reference sequence). The CDR3 is 12 residues long. The V gene lost 5 bases and the J gene lost 7 bases, with 12 bases spanning the gap. Broader study findings: Sorted-subset samples were not fully sequenced, rarefaction indicated.

On this clone itself: Its matching antigen is unknown. This sample also contains other DNA sequences that code for the same CDR3.

CD45RO-negative cells were positively selected for CCR7, leaving out terminally differentiated effector memory CD45RA+ cells. Libraries were prepared by immunoSEQ multiplex PCR; TCRdb keeps only in-frame clonotypes and omits some of them. The sample shows some 2.1 million clones, less than 95% of them seen only once. Sequences were obtained from naive CD8+ T cells sorted from blood. The origin of this receptor is a man younger than 30 in good health. The chain combines TRBV27 with TRBJ2-7; D is possibly TRBD2 (6 bases). CDR3 nucleotides: TGTGCCAGCAGTCTACTCCGGGGGGAGCAGTACTTC. It specifies CASSLLRGEQYF.